Sequencing of this TCR beta chain was carried out in a study of blood T cell repertoires in COVID-19. The overall study: Collection of acute and convalescent COVID-19 samples took place in the United States, Italy and Spain. PBMCs, B-cell-depleted T cells, or T cells were the source of the cDNA or gDNA that made up the material.

CDR1 and CDR2 (germline): SGHNT, YENEEA. V gave up 2 bases and J gave up 7 bases, with 18 bases separating them. CDR3 length: 16 residues. Original handling: Quantification of nucleated cells was approximated via reference gene primer amplification. Generated by immunoSEQ multiplex PCR, the TCRdb table keeps only in-frame clones and is missing some. The DNA gave D and trimming, while V, J and clone size come from that table. The sample lists some 100,000 clones; over 65% were seen once. The sequence derives from an older woman with acute or convalescent COVID-19. The rearrangement uses TRBV11-3 and TRBJ1-5; D unclear. Source material: peripheral blood. The CDR3, as DNA: TGTGCCAGCAGCTTAAATCACGTGGGGAGTAAACAGCCCCAGCATTTT. As protein: CASSLNHVGSKQPQHF.